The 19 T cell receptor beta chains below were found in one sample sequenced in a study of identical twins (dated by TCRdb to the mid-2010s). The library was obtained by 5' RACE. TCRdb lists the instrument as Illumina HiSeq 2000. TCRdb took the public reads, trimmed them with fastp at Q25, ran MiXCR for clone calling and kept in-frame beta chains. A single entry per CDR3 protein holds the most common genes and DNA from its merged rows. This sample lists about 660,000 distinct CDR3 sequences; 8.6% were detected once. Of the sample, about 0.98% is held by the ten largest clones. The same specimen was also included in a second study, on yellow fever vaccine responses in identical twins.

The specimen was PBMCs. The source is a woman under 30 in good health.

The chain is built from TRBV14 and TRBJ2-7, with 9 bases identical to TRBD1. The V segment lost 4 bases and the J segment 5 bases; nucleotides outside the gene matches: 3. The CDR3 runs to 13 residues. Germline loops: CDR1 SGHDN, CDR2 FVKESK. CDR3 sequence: CASSPWDRDEQYF. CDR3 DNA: TGTGCCAGCAGCCCTTGGGACAGGGACGAGCAGTACTTC. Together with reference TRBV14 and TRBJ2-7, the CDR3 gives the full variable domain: EAGVTQFPSHSVIEKGQTVTLRCDPISGHDNLYWYRRVMGKEIKFLLHFVKESKQDESGMPNNRFLAERTGGTYSTLKVQPAELEDSGVYFCASSPWDRDEQYFGPGTRLTVT.

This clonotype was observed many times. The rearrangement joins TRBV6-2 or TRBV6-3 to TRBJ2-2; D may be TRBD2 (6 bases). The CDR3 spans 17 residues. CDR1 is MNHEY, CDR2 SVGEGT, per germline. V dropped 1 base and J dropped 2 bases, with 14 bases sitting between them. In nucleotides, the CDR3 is TGTGCCAGCAGTTACTATTTCCGACTAGACAACACCGGGGAGCTGTTTTTT. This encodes CASSYYFRLDNTGELFF.

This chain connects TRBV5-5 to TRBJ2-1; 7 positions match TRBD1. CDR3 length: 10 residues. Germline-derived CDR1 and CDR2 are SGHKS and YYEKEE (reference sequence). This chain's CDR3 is CATGANEQFF. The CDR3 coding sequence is TGTGCAACAGGGGCGAATGAGCAGTTCTTC.

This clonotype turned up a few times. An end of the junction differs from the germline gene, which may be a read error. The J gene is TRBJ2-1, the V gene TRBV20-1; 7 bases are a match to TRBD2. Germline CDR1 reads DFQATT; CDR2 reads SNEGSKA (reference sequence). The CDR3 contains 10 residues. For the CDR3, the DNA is TGTAGGAGCGGGGTCCCTAAAGAGTTCTTC. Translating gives CRSGVPKEFF.

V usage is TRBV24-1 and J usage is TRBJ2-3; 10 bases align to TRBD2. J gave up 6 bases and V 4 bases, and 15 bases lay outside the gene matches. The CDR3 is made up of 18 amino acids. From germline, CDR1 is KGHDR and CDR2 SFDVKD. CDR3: CATSETSLAGAHHDTQYF. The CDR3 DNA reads TGTGCCACCAGTGAGACGAGTCTAGCGGGAGCCCATCATGATACGCAGTATTTT.

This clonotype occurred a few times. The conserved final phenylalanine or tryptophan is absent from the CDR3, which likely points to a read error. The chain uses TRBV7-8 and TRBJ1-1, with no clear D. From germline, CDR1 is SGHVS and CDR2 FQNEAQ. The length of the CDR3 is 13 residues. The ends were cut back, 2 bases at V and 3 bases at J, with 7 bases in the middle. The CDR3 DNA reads TGTGCCAGCAGCTTACACAGATACACTGAAGCTTTCCTT. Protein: CASSLHRYTEAFL.

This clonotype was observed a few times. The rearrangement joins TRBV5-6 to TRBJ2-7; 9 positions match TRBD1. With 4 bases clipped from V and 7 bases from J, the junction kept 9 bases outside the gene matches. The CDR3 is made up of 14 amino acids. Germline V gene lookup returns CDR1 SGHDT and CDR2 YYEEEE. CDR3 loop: CASSPRTGAEEQYF. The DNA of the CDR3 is TGTGCCAGCAGCCCAAGGACAGGGGCAGAGGAGCAGTACTTC. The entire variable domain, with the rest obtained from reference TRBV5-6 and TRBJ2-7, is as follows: DAGVTQSPTHLIKTRGQQVTLRCSPKSGHDTVSWYQQALGQGPQFIFQYYEEEERQRGNFPDRFSGHQFPNYSSELNVNALLLGDSALYLCASSPRTGAEEQYFGPGTRLTVT.

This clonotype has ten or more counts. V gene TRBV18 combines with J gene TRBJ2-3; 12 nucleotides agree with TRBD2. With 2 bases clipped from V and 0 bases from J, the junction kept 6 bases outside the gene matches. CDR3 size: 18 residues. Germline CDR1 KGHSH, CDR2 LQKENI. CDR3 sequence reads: CASSPLRGTSGSTDTQYF. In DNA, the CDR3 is TGTGCCAGCTCACCATTACGCGGGACTAGCGGGAGCACAGATACGCAGTATTTT.

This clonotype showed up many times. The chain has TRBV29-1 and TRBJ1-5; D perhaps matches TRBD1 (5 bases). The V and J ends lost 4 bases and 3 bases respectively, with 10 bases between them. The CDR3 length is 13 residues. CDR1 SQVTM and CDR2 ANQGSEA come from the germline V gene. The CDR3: CSVVGGINQPQHF. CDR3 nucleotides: TGCAGCGTTGTGGGGGGAATCAATCAGCCCCAGCATTTT.

CDR3 nucleotide sequence: TGTGCCAGCAGCTCAAGCTGGAACACCGGGGAGCTGTTTTTT. This codes for CASSSSWNTGELFF. This chain links TRBV7-9 with TRBJ2-2, with D unclear. The CDR3 has 14 amino acids. The V end lost 4 bases, the J end lost 1 base, and 7 bases lay between the germline ends. Germline lookup yields CDR1 SEHNR and CDR2 FQNEAQ (reference sequence).

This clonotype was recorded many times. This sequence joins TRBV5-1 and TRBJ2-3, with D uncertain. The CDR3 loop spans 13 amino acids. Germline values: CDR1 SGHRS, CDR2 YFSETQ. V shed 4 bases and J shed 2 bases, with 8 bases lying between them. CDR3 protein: CASSPEPTDTQYF. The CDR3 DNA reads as TGCGCCAGCAGCCCCGAACCCACAGATACGCAGTATTTT.

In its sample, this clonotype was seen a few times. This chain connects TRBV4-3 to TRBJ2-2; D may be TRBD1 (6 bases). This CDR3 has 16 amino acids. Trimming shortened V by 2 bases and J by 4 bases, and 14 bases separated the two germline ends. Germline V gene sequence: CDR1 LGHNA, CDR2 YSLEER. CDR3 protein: CASSQSQGVGTGELFF. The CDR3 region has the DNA TGCGCCAGCAGCCAATCACAGGGTGTGGGCACCGGGGAGCTGTTTTTT.

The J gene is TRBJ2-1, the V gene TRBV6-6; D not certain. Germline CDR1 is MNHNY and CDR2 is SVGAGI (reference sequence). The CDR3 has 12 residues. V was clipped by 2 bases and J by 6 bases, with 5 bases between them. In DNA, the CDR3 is TGTGCCAGCAGTTACAACGGCAATGAGCAGTTCTTC. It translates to CASSYNGNEQFF.

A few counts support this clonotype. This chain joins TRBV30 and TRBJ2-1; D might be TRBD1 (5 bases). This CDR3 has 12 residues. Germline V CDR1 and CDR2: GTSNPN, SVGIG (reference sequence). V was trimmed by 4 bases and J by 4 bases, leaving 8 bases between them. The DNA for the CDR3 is TGTGCCTGGAATGGGGCATACAATGAGCAGTTCTTC. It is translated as CAWNGAYNEQFF.

The CDR3 loop reads CSGSSQGNTGELFF. CDR3 coding DNA: TGCAGTGGGAGTTCACAGGGGAACACCGGGGAGCTGTTTTTT. This sequence joins TRBV20-1 and TRBJ2-2; D might be TRBD1 (6 bases). With 7 bases removed from V and 1 base from J, the gap between germline ends came to 13 bases. CDR3 size: 14 residues. Germline-derived CDR1 and CDR2 are DFQATT and SNEGSKA (reference sequence).

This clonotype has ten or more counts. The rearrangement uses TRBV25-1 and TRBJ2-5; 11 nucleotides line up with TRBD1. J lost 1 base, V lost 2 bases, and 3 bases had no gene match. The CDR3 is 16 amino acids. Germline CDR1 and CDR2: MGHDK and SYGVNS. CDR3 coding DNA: TGTGCCAGCAGTGAAGGGACAGGGGGGAGCCAAGAGACCCAGTACTTC. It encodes CASSEGTGGSQETQYF.

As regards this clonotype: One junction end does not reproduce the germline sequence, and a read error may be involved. The CDR3 DNA reads as TGTGCCACCCCGGACAGGGAAACCTACAATGAGCAGATCTTC. It specifies CATPDRETYNEQIF. This chain links TRBV10-3 with TRBJ2-1, with 8 bases identical to TRBD1. Looked up from germline, CDR1 is ENHRY and CDR2 is SYGVKD. The CDR3 extends over 14 amino acids.

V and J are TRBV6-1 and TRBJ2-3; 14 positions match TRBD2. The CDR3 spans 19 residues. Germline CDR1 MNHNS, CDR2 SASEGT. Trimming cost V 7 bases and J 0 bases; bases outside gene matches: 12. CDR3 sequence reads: CASTRATSGRALSTDTQYF. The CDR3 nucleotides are TGTGCCAGCACCCGCGCGACTAGCGGGAGGGCCCTCAGCACAGATACGCAGTATTTT.

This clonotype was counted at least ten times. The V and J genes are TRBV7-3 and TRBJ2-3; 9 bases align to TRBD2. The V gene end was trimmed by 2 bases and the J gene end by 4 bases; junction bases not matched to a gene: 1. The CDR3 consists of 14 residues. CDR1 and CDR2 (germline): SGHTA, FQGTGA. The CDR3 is CASSLLAGPDTQYF. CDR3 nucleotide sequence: TGTGCCAGCAGCTTACTAGCGGGGCCAGATACGCAGTATTTT. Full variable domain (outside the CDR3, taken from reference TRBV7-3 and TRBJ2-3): GAGVSQTPSNKVTEKGKYVELRCDPISGHTALYWYRQSLGQGPEFLIYFQGTGAADDSGLPNDRFFAVRPEGSVSTLKIQRTERGDSAVYLCASSLLAGPDTQYFGPGTRLTVL.